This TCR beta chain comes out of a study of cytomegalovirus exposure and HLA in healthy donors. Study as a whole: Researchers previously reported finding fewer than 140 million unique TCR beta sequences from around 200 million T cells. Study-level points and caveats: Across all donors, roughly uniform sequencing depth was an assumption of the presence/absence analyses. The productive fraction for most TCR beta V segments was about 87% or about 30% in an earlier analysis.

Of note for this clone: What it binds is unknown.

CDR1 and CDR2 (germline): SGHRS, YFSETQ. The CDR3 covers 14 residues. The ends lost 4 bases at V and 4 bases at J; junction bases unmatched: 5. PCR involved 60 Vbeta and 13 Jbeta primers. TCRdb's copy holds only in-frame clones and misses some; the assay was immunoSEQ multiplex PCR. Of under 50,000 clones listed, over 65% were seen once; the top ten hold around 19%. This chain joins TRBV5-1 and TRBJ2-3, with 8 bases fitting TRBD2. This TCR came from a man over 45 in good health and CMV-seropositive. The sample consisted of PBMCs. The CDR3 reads CASSTGGVPDTQYF. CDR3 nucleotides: TGCGCCAGCAGCACGGGGGGGGTCCCAGATACGCAGTATTTT.